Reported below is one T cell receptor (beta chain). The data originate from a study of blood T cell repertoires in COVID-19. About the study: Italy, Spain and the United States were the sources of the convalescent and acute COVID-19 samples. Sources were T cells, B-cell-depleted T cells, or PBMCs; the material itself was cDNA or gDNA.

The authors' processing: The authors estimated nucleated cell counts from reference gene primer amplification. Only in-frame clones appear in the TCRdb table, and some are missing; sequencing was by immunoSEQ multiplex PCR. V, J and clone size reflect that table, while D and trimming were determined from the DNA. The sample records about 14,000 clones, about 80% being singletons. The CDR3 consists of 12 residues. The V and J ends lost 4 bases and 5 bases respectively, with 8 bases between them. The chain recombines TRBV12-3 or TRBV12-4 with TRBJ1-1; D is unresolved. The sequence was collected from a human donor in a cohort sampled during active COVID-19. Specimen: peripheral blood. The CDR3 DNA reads TGTGCCAGCAGTTGGGGAGGAACTGAAGCTTTCTTT. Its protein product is CASSWGGTEAFF.